What follows describes a single TCR beta chain. There is no known antigen for this receptor. It has no much larger one-base neighbor in the sample; base qualities were not kept. The record originates from a study of circulating tumor DNA in untreated peripheral T-cell lymphoma (dated by TCRdb to the early 2020s). The paper as a whole reports these results and caveats: Tumor-specific clonotypes were identified in about 77% of patients, from about nine tenths of baseline tissues and 67% of baseline serum samples.

Library preparation was by the immunoSEQ multiplex PCR assay. TCRdb took this table from immuneACCESS and kept in-frame rearrangements with V and J called. Such tables lack part of the clones; where checked against another copy, unresolved V genes explain under half of the gap, and the rest is unexplained. The sample table holds 2,600 or so clones, of which roughly 86% were seen once. About 30% of the sample comes from the top ten. To identify tumor-specific TCR clonotypes, tumor tissue taken at baseline, before any treatment, was sequenced. To monitor patients with peripheral T-cell lymphoma who were getting frontline treatment on a trial, the study applied next-generation sequencing to T-cell receptor sequences. Specimen: tumor tissue. This receptor was identified in a human donor with peripheral T-cell lymphoma.

For the CDR3, the sequence is CASSQDSDAGNTIYF. The nucleotide sequence is given as TGCGCCAGCAGCCAAGATTCAGATGCCGGAAACACCATATATTTT. The chain joins TRBV1 to TRBJ1-3; the table assigns TRBD1, which was not confirmed against the DNA. TRBV1 is termed a pseudogene. The CDR3 holds 15 amino acids from the cysteine to the phenylalanine. The only DNA kept is the CDR3, 45 bases in frame from the first base.